Here is one TCR beta chain with its context. CDR1 is GTSNPN and CDR2 is SVGIG in the germline V gene (reference sequence). V was clipped by 0 bases and J by 2 bases; unmatched bases: 5. CDR3 length equals 15 residues. This sample was included in a study of cytomegalovirus exposure and HLA in healthy donors. A multiplex PCR was run with 60 Vbeta primers and 13 Jbeta primers. Original methodology: Later, tens of millions of unique TCR beta chains were counted in an analysis, and roughly 11 million of them were shared. Profiling relied on immunoSEQ multiplex PCR, and the TCRdb table lists in-frame clones only, not all of them. V, J and clone size are taken as reported in that table, and D and trimming were inferred from the DNA itself. Its clone listing holds about 65,000 clones.

The sample taken for sequencing was PBMCs. The chain recombines TRBV30 with TRBJ2-3, with 7 nucleotides matching TRBD1. This receptor was identified in a boy between 10 and 17 years old in good health and CMV-seronegative. CDR3 bases: TGTGCCTGGAGTGTAATGGACAGGCACACAGATACGCAGTATTTT. Its protein product is CAWSVMDRHTDTQYF. The variable domain in full, with the rest retrieved from reference TRBV30 and TRBJ2-3, is SQTIHQWPATLVQPVGSPLSLECTVEGTSNPNLYWYRQAAGRGLQLLFYSVGIGQISSEVPQNLSASRPQDRQFILSSKKLLLSDSGFYLCAWSVMDRHTDTQYFGPGTRLTVL.